What follows is one T cell receptor beta chain and its context. Its antigen is not identified. This CDR3 has 17 amino acids. Looked up from germline, CDR1 is SGHDN and CDR2 is FVKESK. With 0 bases removed from V and 2 bases from J, the gap between germline ends came to 14 bases. PCR primers comprised 60 Vbeta and 13 Jbeta primers. Only in-frame clones appear in the TCRdb table, and some are missing; sequencing was by immunoSEQ multiplex PCR. The data show some 110,000 clones, with approximately 80% seen just once and 4% to 5% held by the top ten. This record comes from a study of cytomegalovirus exposure and HLA in healthy donors. The study's findings and limits: Most TCR sequences were seen very rarely across donors, but some public TCRs occurred in many. Compared with the roughly 730-donor mean, an Asian-associated ancestry cluster reportedly had fewer N-insertions, according to a later analysis. The classifier reportedly diagnosed cytomegalovirus status with high specificity and sensitivity.

The J gene is TRBJ1-3, the V gene TRBV14, with D perhaps TRBD1 (6 bases). Sequencing was performed on PBMCs. The source of this sequence is a man aged 50-59 years in good health and CMV-seropositive. The CDR3, as DNA: TGTGCCAGCAGCCAAGATTTCGGACAGACACCTGGAAACACCATATATTTT. Translation gives CASSQDFGQTPGNTIYF. Full variable domain (rest looked up from reference TRBV14 and TRBJ1-3): EAGVTQFPSHSVIEKGQTVTLRCDPISGHDNLYWYRRVMGKEIKFLLHFVKESKQDESGMPNNRFLAERTGGTYSTLKVQPAELEDSGVYFCASSQDFGQTPGNTIYFGEGSWLTVV.